These 6 T cell receptor beta chains share one sample of origin, sequenced in a study of control samples from healthy donors and cancer patients. Sequencing was performed with immunoSEQ multiplex PCR; in TCRdb, only in-frame clones are kept and a portion is missing. Among 200,000 or so clones, just under 95% were seen once, and the ten largest hold about 1.4%. The sample taken for sequencing was blood. The receptors here all came from a middle-aged man in good health.

V and J are TRBV2 and TRBJ2-1, with a tentative D call TRBD1 (6 bases). Germline V gene sequence: CDR1 SNHLY, CDR2 FYNNEI. V lost 6 bases and J 3 bases, leaving 9 bases between the germline ends. CDR3 length: 13 residues. CDR3 sequence: CASRQGLYNEQFF. The CDR3 DNA reads TGTGCCAGCAGACAGGGTCTCTACAATGAGCAGTTCTTC.

V and J are TRBV5-1 and TRBJ1-1; tentative D call: TRBD1 (5 bases). Germline V gives CDR1 SGHRS, CDR2 YFSETQ. Trimming removed 0 bases at V and 3 bases at J, with 15 bases between. CDR3 length: 16 amino acids. The CDR3 spells CASSLERGSPDTEAFF. As DNA, the CDR3 is TGCGCCAGCAGCTTGGAAAGGGGCAGTCCGGACACTGAAGCTTTCTTT.

V and J are TRBV7-3 and TRBJ1-5, with D possibly matching TRBD1 (5 bases). Germline V gene lookup returns CDR1 SGHTA and CDR2 FQGTGA. With 4 bases removed from V and 3 bases from J, the gap between germline ends came to 7 bases. This CDR3 is 13 amino acids long. The CDR3 loop reads CASSSGNNQPQHF. The DNA for the CDR3 is TGTGCCAGCAGCTCAGGGAACAATCAGCCCCAGCATTTT. The full variable domain, rest sourced from reference TRBV7-3 and TRBJ1-5, is GAGVSQTPSNKVTEKGKYVELRCDPISGHTALYWYRQSLGQGPEFLIYFQGTGAADDSGLPNDRFFAVRPEGSVSTLKIQRTERGDSAVYLCASSSGNNQPQHFGDGTRLSIL.

The rearrangement links TRBV10-3 to TRBJ2-1; 8 positions match TRBD1. This CDR3 spans 15 amino acids. Germline CDR1 ENHRY, CDR2 SYGVKD. After removal of 4 bases from V and 7 bases from J, the junction contained 9 bases not matched to a gene. The CDR3 sequence: CAISGLDRAGNEQFF. As DNA, the CDR3 is TGTGCCATCAGTGGCCTGGACAGGGCAGGGAATGAGCAGTTCTTC.

The chain recombines TRBV5-4 with TRBJ1-6; the match to TRBD1 covers 9 bases. The germline V gene encodes CDR1 SGHNT and CDR2 YYREEE (reference sequence). The CDR3 has 15 residues. The J segment lost 9 bases and the V segment lost 3 bases, leaving 7 bases of the junction unmatched. As DNA, the CDR3 is TGTGCCAGCAGCTCCCGGACAGGGGCGAGTTCACCCCTCCACTTT. It translates to CASSSRTGASSPLHF.

This clone was seen only once. V gene TRBV5-1 combines with J gene TRBJ1-1; D may be TRBD1 (6 bases). CDR1 and CDR2 (germline): SGHRS, YFSETQ. V was pared by 2 bases and J by 3 bases, with 8 bases between. This CDR3 region has 13 residues. The CDR3: CASSLSGDTEAFF. In nucleotides, the CDR3 is TGCGCCAGCAGCTTATCAGGGGACACTGAAGCTTTCTTT.